The subject of this entry is one T cell receptor (beta chain). Its cognate antigen has yet to be identified. No base quality values were provided; no much bigger clone lies one nucleotide off. The record originates from a study of post-analysis software for immune sequencing data (dated by TCRdb to the mid-2010s). About the full investigation: Disease courses on record covered relapsing-remitting, secondary progressive and progressive-relapsing multiple sclerosis, though some patients had no subtype annotation. A subset of samples was prepared in parallel using single-end sample barcoding, then pooled and co-amplified after Illumina adapter ligation. The patient repertoires were set against roughly eleven previously published healthy control repertoires from donors whose ages ranged from 6 to 25 years.

TCR beta repertoires were profiled from peripheral blood of roughly 13 young patients with multiple sclerosis to demonstrate the VDJtools post-analysis software. The multiple sclerosis patients were children and adolescents ranging in age from roughly 6 to 15 years. The cysteine opens and the phenylalanine closes a CDR3 of 18 amino acids. Solely the CDR3 DNA is kept, with 54 bases framed from the first base. In the germline V gene, CDR1 corresponds to SGHAT and CDR2 to FQNNGV. Cut back by 7 bases and 0 bases, the V and J ends lie 24 bases apart. Results the study describes overall, beyond this receptor: Patients showed significantly higher frequencies than controls for 4 or 5 TRBV segments, among them TRBV5-6, TRBV5-1 and TRBV20-1. The multiple sclerosis patient group was slightly younger than the control group. Direct clustering with F measure showed strong co-clustering of samples prepared in the same batch, prompting a batch-effect correction. Multiple sclerosis patients had significantly lower normalized Chao1 diversity than controls, a result that suggests substantial peripheral T-cell clonal expansion.

The library was built by means of PCR. The data were produced on an Illumina HiSeq 2500. To reduce PCR and sequencing biases, unique molecular identifiers were incorporated into the TCR beta cDNA libraries. Every 1 to 10 million input T cells yielded around 500,000 cDNA molecules, meaning each molecule approximated one T cell. The patient libraries were prepared and sequenced using the same protocol as the earlier healthy control dataset. Samples belonging to the same batch were prepared together, multiplexed and sequenced on a shared HiSeq lane. As for how the authors treated the data: MIGEC handled the raw barcoded reads, throwing out single-read molecular identifier groups before consensus assembly and CDR3 extraction. VDJtools was used for post-analysis of the clonotype tables, with diversity normalized by down-sampling every dataset to the smallest sample size. Repertoire overlap clustering matched CDR3 amino acid but not nucleotide sequences to correct batch-related cross-sample contamination. Using fastp trimming at Q25 and MiXCR clonotype assembly, TCRdb reanalyzed the public sequencing data and kept in-frame beta chains. One record per CDR3 amino acid sequence lists the most common genes and DNA. TCRdb, not the authors, supplied the V and J calls. For this sample the table gives some 690,000 distinct CDR3 sequences, of which 55% to 60% were detected only once. Of the sample, about 10% is held by the ten largest clones.

The sequence derives from a girl aged 2-10 years with multiple sclerosis. The sequenced sample was blood. The chain employs TRBV11-2 and TRBJ1-1; a tentative D call is TRBD1 (6 bases match). Here the CDR3 is given as CASTPQLAGDGVNTEAFF. Read as DNA, the sequence is TGTGCCAGCACCCCACAATTAGCAGGGGACGGTGTGAACACTGAAGCTTTCTTT.